This T cell receptor beta chain was recovered during a study of blood T cell repertoires in COVID-19 (dated by TCRdb to the early 2020s). For context, the study as a whole: The collaborator samples originated in the United States, Italy and Spain and spanned the acute and convalescent phases of COVID-19. The prospective study material was composed of cDNA or gDNA derived from T cells, B-cell-depleted T cells, or PBMCs. Subjects who had been exposed to COVID-19, were actively infected with it, or had recovered from it provided the deeply sampled blood TCRbeta repertoires that made up the dataset. A freely available public database, intended as a resource for researchers studying the immune response to SARS-CoV-2, is where the repertoires were released. Samples came from the ongoing ImmuneRACE study (first 160 participants) plus 1,254 subjects from 6 global collaborators. Nearly every sample came with metadata listing a de-identified subject ID, COVID-19 status, age in years and sex. Where available, HLA class I and class II types were obtained from metadata supplied by the sample provider rather than from assay-based typing.

Including the terminal cysteine and phenylalanine, the CDR3 comprises 14 residues. Only CDR3 DNA remains: 42 bases, in frame from the first base. V is reduced by 5 bases and J by 4 bases, leaving a spacing of 11 bases between them. CDR1 SNHLY and CDR2 FYNNEI are derived from the germline V gene. The collaborating institutions used their own protocols to collect whole blood in K2EDTA tubes. For TCRbeta analysis, collaborator samples were shipped as frozen whole blood, as isolated PBMCs, or as DNA extracted from either sample type. As concerns this clone: Its target antigen remains unknown. No much larger clone is present one base from it, and per-base qualities are unavailable.

The immunoSEQ Assay, a bias-controlled multiplex PCR, was used to amplify TCRbeta CDR3 regions from genomic DNA. For the original study's pipeline: Nucleated cell counts per sample were estimated from amplification of reference gene primers within the assay. To quantify the absolute abundance of each unique TCRbeta CDR3 rearrangement, sequence reads were collapsed and filtered. Productive Simpson clonality was computed per sample as the square root of Simpson's diversity index over productive rearrangements. Held by TCRdb, this immuneACCESS table contains in-frame sequences only and omits some clones. Under half of the omission traces to an unresolved V gene where checked; the cause of the rest is unknown. V, J and clone size derive from that table, while D and trimming were established from the DNA sequence. The sample records about 52,000 clones, roughly 89% of which are singletons. The top ten constitute around 10% of the sample.

General conclusions and limits of the study: How much clinical and demographic metadata was included differed by source and by participant, and the metadata was provided uncurated.

This receptor was identified in a man of 80 years or more with active or convalescent COVID-19. The V and J segments used are TRBV2 and TRBJ2-2; TRBD1 is possibly the D segment (5 matching bases). Sequencing was carried out using peripheral blood. The bases read TGTGCCAGCAGTCTAGAAGACAGCACCGGGGAGCTGTTTTTT. Its translation reads: CASSLEDSTGELFF.